These 30 T cell receptor beta chains came from one sample sequenced in a study of T cell responses to AZD1222 COVID-19 vaccine. Libraries were prepared by immunoSEQ multiplex PCR; TCRdb keeps only in-frame clonotypes and omits some of them. The data contain about 190,000 clones, around 90% of them singletons. The sample consisted of peripheral blood, taken 28 days after the second dose of the MenACWY control vaccine. The receptors were gathered from an adult who received the MenACWY meningococcal vaccine as a control.

The rearrangement links TRBV5-1 to TRBJ2-7, with a weak D call TRBD1 (6 bases). The ends were cut back, 2 bases at V and 3 bases at J, with 9 bases in the middle. The germline V gene encodes CDR1 SGHRS and CDR2 YFSETQ. This CDR3 has 13 residues. The CDR3: CASSFQGNYEQYF. DNA of the CDR3: TGCGCCAGCAGCTTTCAGGGGAACTACGAGCAGTACTTC.

The chain couples TRBV27 to TRBJ2-1; D may be TRBD2 (5 bases). Germline CDR1 is MNHEY and CDR2 is SMNVEV (reference sequence). The CDR3 contains 13 residues. The V end lost 7 bases, the J end lost 6 bases, and 13 bases lay between the germline ends. The CDR3 DNA reads TGTGCCAGCACGCCGGGGTCTGGCAATGAGCAGTTCTTC. This codes for CASTPGSGNEQFF.

V usage is TRBV10-2 and J usage is TRBJ2-2, with 7 bases fitting TRBD2. The CDR3 covers 14 residues. V lost 7 bases to trimming and J lost 5 bases; unmatched junction nucleotides: 7. The germline gives CDR1 WSHSY, CDR2 SAAADI. The CDR3 loop reads CASIALALTGELFF. CDR3 bases: TGCGCCAGCATCGCACTAGCGCTTACCGGGGAGCTGTTTTTT.

The chain combines TRBV7-9 with TRBJ2-5; 8 bases line up with TRBD2. The CDR3 is 16 amino acids. CDR1 is SEHNR, CDR2 FQNEAQ, per germline (reference sequence). V shed 1 base, J shed 1 base, and the junction held 5 bases outside the gene matches. This CDR3 reads CASSLVAGSSQETQYF. CDR3 in DNA: TGTGCCAGCAGCTTAGTAGCGGGAAGCTCCCAAGAGACCCAGTACTTC.

The chain joins TRBV7-2 to TRBJ1-1; TRBD1 agrees at 7 bases. The V and J ends lost 7 bases and 5 bases, in that order; junction bases with no gene match: 10. Germline V gives CDR1 SGHTA, CDR2 FQGNSA. The CDR3 totals 14 residues. CDR3 region: CASTYTRGQTEAFF. The CDR3 nucleotides read TGTGCCAGCACCTATACCAGGGGACAGACTGAAGCTTTCTTT.

The gene calls are TRBV19 and TRBJ1-5; D ambiguous. The V and J ends lost 5 bases and 5 bases respectively, with 10 bases between them. The CDR3 covers 13 residues. Per the germline V gene, CDR1 is LNHDA and CDR2 is SQIVND (reference sequence). CDR3 region: CASSSSADQPQHF. CDR3 DNA: TGTGCCAGTAGTTCATCCGCGGATCAGCCCCAGCATTTT.

The rearrangement joins TRBV6-5 to TRBJ1-4, with unresolved D. The V end was cut by 8 bases, the J end by 6 bases, with 13 bases between. Germline CDR1 and CDR2: MNHEY and SVGAGI. The CDR3 contains 13 residues. This CDR3 is CASVMQGYEKLFF. DNA of the CDR3: TGTGCCAGCGTAATGCAAGGGTATGAAAAACTGTTTTTT.

This clone was observed once. The J gene is TRBJ2-7, the V gene TRBV4-1, with D perhaps TRBD2 (6 bases). The CDR3 length is 14 residues. Germline CDR1 and CDR2: MGHRA and YSYEKL. Deletions cut 0 bases from V and 7 bases from J, with 13 bases between. This chain's CDR3 is CASSQDVLAGEQYF. As DNA, the CDR3 is TGCGCCAGCAGCCAAGATGTACTAGCCGGAGAGCAGTACTTC.

The J gene is TRBJ2-4, the V gene TRBV7-2, with 7 bases lining up with TRBD1. The germline CDR1 and CDR2 sequences are SGHTA and FQGNSA. The junction had 9 bases not matched to a gene; V was cut back by 5 bases and J by 5 bases. The CDR3 covers 15 residues. CDR3 in amino acids: CASSPQGNSQNIQYF. The CDR3 DNA follows: TGTGCCAGCAGCCCACAGGGGAATAGTCAAAACATTCAGTACTTC.

CDR3 protein: CASSQDRGRGNTGANVLTF. CDR3 in DNA: TGTGCCAGCAGCCAAGACAGGGGGCGAGGGAACACTGGGGCCAACGTCCTGACTTTC. This chain links TRBV5-6 with TRBJ2-6; 10 nucleotides agree with TRBD1. The CDR3 has 19 residues. Per germline, CDR1 SGHDT and CDR2 YYEEEE. The J segment lost 2 bases and the V segment lost 4 bases, leaving 12 bases of the junction unmatched.

This rearrangement joins TRBV6-5 to TRBJ1-1, with 8 bases identical to TRBD1. CDR3 length equals 14 residues. V shed 3 bases, J shed 9 bases, and the junction held 9 bases outside the gene matches. Germline-derived CDR1 and CDR2 are MNHEY and SVGAGI. The CDR3 reads CASSYFDRGGQAFF. CDR3 nucleotide sequence: TGTGCCAGCAGTTATTTCGACAGGGGCGGGCAAGCTTTCTTT.

This chain joins TRBV6-5 and TRBJ2-3; 7 nucleotides match TRBD2. V shed 6 bases, J shed 6 bases, and the junction held 9 bases outside the gene matches. Germline loops: CDR1 MNHEY, CDR2 SVGAGI. The CDR3 runs 14 residues. In DNA, the CDR3 is TGTGCCAGCAGCCCCCGACTAGCAGGCGATACGCAGTATTTT. As protein: CASSPRLAGDTQYF.

V usage is TRBV4-2 and J usage is TRBJ2-5; TRBD2 is a possible D gene (6 bases). Germline CDR1 is LGHNA and CDR2 is YNFKEQ. V was shortened by 3 bases and J by 7 bases, with 12 bases between the two germline ends. The CDR3 is 13 amino acids. CDR3 protein: CASSHPSEGTQYF. CDR3 DNA sequence: TGTGCCAGCAGCCATCCTAGCGAAGGGACCCAGTACTTC.

The genes are TRBV10-1 and TRBJ2-5; D is perhaps TRBD2 (6 bases). This CDR3 is built from 17 residues. V lost 3 bases to trimming and J lost 1 base, with 18 bases between them. The germline V gene encodes CDR1 WNHNN and CDR2 SYGVQD (reference sequence). The CDR3 is CASSDQGIAEGQETQYF. The CDR3 DNA follows: TGCGCCAGCAGTGACCAGGGAATAGCGGAGGGCCAAGAGACCCAGTACTTC.

This clone was observed a single time. The genes are TRBV9 and TRBJ2-7; TRBD1 aligns across 8 bases. Germline-derived CDR1 and CDR2 are SGDLS and YYNGEE. CDR3 size: 15 residues. J was trimmed by 4 bases and V by 0 bases; bases with no gene match: 6. This CDR3 reads CASSVGQGAAYEQYF. CDR3 DNA: TGTGCCAGCAGCGTAGGGCAGGGGGCAGCGTACGAGCAGTACTTC. Using reference TRBV9 and TRBJ2-7 for the parts outside the CDR3, the full variable domain is DSGVTQTPKHLITATGQRVTLRCSPRSGDLSVYWYQQSLDQGLQFLIQYYNGEERAKGNILERFSAQQFPDLHSELNLSSLELGDSALYFCASSVGQGAAYEQYFGPGTRLTVT.

The chain employs TRBV12-3 or TRBV12-4 and TRBJ2-7, with a weak D call TRBD2 (7 bases). The CDR3 contains 13 residues. Trimming took off 5 bases at V and 6 bases at J, with 14 bases between the two ends. The CDR3 spells CASSLWGGAEQYF. For the CDR3, the DNA is TGTGCCAGCAGTCTCTGGGGGGGCGCCGAGCAGTACTTC.

V gene TRBV23-1 combines with J gene TRBJ1-2; D gene ambiguous. TRBV23-1 is placed among ORFs of uncertain function. V lost 3 bases, J lost 8 bases, and 10 bases lay in between. The CDR3 is 12 amino acids. CDR3 sequence (DNA): TGCGCCAGCAGTCAGAAGGGATGGGGCTACACCTTC. Translation: CASSQKGWGYTF.

V gene TRBV29-1 combines with J gene TRBJ2-2; D remains ambiguous. Deletions cut 4 bases from V and 4 bases from J, with 4 bases between. In germline, CDR1 is SQVTM, CDR2 ANQGSEA. This CDR3 has 11 residues. CDR3 nucleotides: TGCAGCGTTGCCGTCACCGGGGAGCTGTTTTTT. Translating gives CSVAVTGELFF.

The chain uses TRBV5-6 and TRBJ2-1; 7 nucleotides match TRBD1. Per germline, CDR1 SGHDT and CDR2 YYEEEE. The CDR3 covers 13 residues. V shed 4 bases, J shed 8 bases, and the junction held 6 bases outside the gene matches. Here the CDR3 DNA reads TGTGCCAGCAGCCCTGACAGGGCCCATGAGCAGTTCTTC. It specifies CASSPDRAHEQFF.

Here the CDR3 reads CATFSGANVLTF. The CDR3 DNA is TGTGCCACCTTCTCTGGGGCCAACGTCCTGACTTTC. The chain is built from TRBV19 and TRBJ2-6; D is uncertain. Trimming left V 10 bases short and J 0 bases short, with 4 bases between. The CDR3 contains 12 residues. CDR1 is LNHDA and CDR2 is SQIVND in the germline V gene (reference sequence).

This chain connects TRBV10-3 to TRBJ2-1; 8 bases map to TRBD2. The CDR3 runs 14 residues. CDR1 ENHRY and CDR2 SYGVKD come from the germline V gene. With 8 bases clipped from V and 5 bases from J, the junction kept 8 bases outside the gene matches. The CDR3 nucleotides are TGTGCCATCTGGCCGGGAGGGGGGCACAATGAGCAGTTCTTC. Protein product: CAIWPGGGHNEQFF.

The rearrangement uses TRBV11-1 and TRBJ1-1; D gene unclear. V was pared by 1 base and J by 1 base, with 13 bases between. The germline gives CDR1 SGHAT, CDR2 FQDESV (reference sequence). The CDR3 has 16 residues. The CDR3 DNA sequence: TGTGCCAGCAGCTTAGAACAGCCATCCTGGAACACTGAAGCTTTCTTT. Protein sequence: CASSLEQPSWNTEAFF.

The chain couples TRBV5-1 to TRBJ2-7; maybe TRBD2 (5 bases). The CDR3 totals 14 residues. V was shortened by 0 bases and J by 7 bases, with 14 bases between the two germline ends. Germline values: CDR1 SGHRS, CDR2 YFSETQ. The CDR3 loop reads CASSLDLAPSEQYF. Written as DNA, the CDR3 is TGCGCCAGCAGCTTGGACCTAGCCCCTTCGGAGCAGTACTTC.

The J gene is TRBJ2-5, the V gene TRBV27; 13 bases match TRBD2. CDR3 size: 20 residues. Germline values: CDR1 MNHEY, CDR2 SMNVEV (reference sequence). Germline trimming cut 5 bases from V and 2 bases from J; bases unmatched to any gene: 17. Here the CDR3 DNA reads TGTGCCAGCAGTGCCCGGACTAGCGGGAGATCCCGACGTTGGCAAGAGACCCAGTACTTC. It yields the protein CASSARTSGRSRRWQETQYF.

J is TRBJ1-6 and V is TRBV2; D call uncertain. The CDR3 totals 16 residues. Deletions cut 2 bases from V and 2 bases from J, with 10 bases between. Germline V gives CDR1 SNHLY, CDR2 FYNNEI. The CDR3 region has the DNA TGTGCCAGCAGTGAATTCCGGGGTGCCTATAATTCACCCCTCCACTTT. This encodes CASSEFRGAYNSPLHF.

The V call is TRBV18, the J call TRBJ2-2; TRBD2 might be the D (5 bases). Looked up from germline, CDR1 is KGHSH and CDR2 is LQKENI. The CDR3 has 16 residues. Trimming stripped 0 bases from V and 6 bases from J, with 14 bases between. The CDR3: CASSPPSAHSAGELFF. As DNA, the CDR3 is TGTGCCAGCTCACCACCTAGCGCTCACTCGGCCGGGGAGCTGTTTTTT.

The chain joins TRBV10-1 to TRBJ2-3; 8 nucleotides align to TRBD1. There are 15 residues in the CDR3. Germline V gene data show CDR1 as WNHNN and CDR2 as SYGVQD (reference sequence). Unmatched junction bases numbered 6, after V lost 3 bases and J lost 4 bases. This CDR3 is CASSEGRGPSDTQYF. Written as DNA, the CDR3 is TGCGCCAGCAGTGAAGGCAGGGGGCCTTCAGATACGCAGTATTTT.

CDR3 nucleotide sequence: TGTGCCAGCGCGGGGGGAGCGGGAGGTGGAGATACGCAGTATTTT. It encodes CASAGGAGGGDTQYF. The chain combines TRBV7-9 with TRBJ2-3; 9 positions match TRBD2. CDR3 length: 15 residues. The V gene's germline CDR1 is SEHNR and CDR2 FQNEAQ (reference sequence). J lost 5 bases, V lost 8 bases, and 11 bases had no gene match. The whole variable domain, filled in from reference TRBV7-9 and TRBJ2-3, reads DTGVSQNPRHKITKRGQNVTFRCDPISEHNRLYWYRQTLGQGPEFLTYFQNEAQLEKSRLLSDRFSAERPKGSFSTLEIQRTEQGDSAMYLCASAGGAGGGDTQYFGPGTRLTVL.

The chain carries TRBV4-1 and TRBJ1-2; D gene ambiguous. V lost 0 bases to trimming and J lost 8 bases, with 16 bases between them. The germline CDR1 and CDR2 sequences are MGHRA and YSYEKL. The CDR3 runs to 15 residues. The CDR3 protein is CASSQEVGAGRGYTF. DNA for the CDR3: TGCGCCAGCAGCCAAGAGGTTGGCGCGGGTAGGGGCTACACCTTC.

The chain combines TRBV5-1 with TRBJ2-5; 7 nucleotides agree with TRBD2. The CDR3 length is 16 residues. V was clipped by 5 bases and J by 1 base; unmatched bases: 11. Germline CDR1 and CDR2: SGHRS and YFSETQ. The CDR3 sequence is CASSGGGDPSQETQYF. CDR3 DNA: TGCGCCAGCAGTGGGGGGGGAGACCCGTCCCAAGAGACCCAGTACTTC.